The TCR beta chain under discussion was sequenced for a study of identical twins. Via MiXCR, TCRdb re-called the 5' RACE reads, giving one row per CDR3 protein. The sample includes under 350,000 distinct CDR3 sequences, roughly 9.8% of them seen just once. The CDR3 is made up of 16 amino acids. V shed 5 bases and J shed 4 bases, with 21 bases lying between them. Germline V lookup: CDR1 SEHNR, CDR2 FQNEAQ (reference sequence). This clonotype was recorded a few times. This sample also belongs to another study, concerning yellow fever vaccine responses in identical twins.

Sequenced material: CD8+ T cells sorted from blood. This chain uses TRBV7-9 with TRBJ2-7; D is unclear. This sequence originates from a woman aged 18-29 years in good health. The CDR3 DNA reads TGTGCCAGCAGCCCGTCGGGCCCATTTCAAGCATACGAGCAGTACTTC. Protein sequence: CASSPSGPFQAYEQYF. Together with reference TRBV7-9 and TRBJ2-7, the CDR3 gives the full variable domain: DTGVSQNPRHKITKRGQNVTFRCDPISEHNRLYWYRQTLGQGPEFLTYFQNEAQLEKSRLLSDRFSAERPKGSFSTLEIQRTEQGDSAMYLCASSPSGPFQAYEQYFGPGTRLTVT.